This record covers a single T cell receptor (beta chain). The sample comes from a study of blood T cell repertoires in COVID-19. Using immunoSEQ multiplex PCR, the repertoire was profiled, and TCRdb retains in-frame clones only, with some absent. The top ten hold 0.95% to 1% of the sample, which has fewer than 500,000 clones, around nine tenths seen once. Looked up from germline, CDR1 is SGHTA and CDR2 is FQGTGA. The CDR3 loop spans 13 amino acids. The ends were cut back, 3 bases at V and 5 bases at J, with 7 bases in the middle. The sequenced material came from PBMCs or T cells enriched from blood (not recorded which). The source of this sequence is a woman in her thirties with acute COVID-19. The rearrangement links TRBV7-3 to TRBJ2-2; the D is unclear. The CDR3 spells CASSLRSTGELFF. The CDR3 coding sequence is TGTGCCAGCAGCTTGCGGTCAACCGGGGAGCTGTTTTTT.